This T cell receptor beta chain was retrieved from a study of blood T cell repertoires in COVID-19. The overall study: Collection of acute and convalescent COVID-19 samples took place in the United States, Italy and Spain.

TCRdb's table, derived via immunoSEQ multiplex PCR, lists solely in-frame clones and lacks some. The sample shows about 24,000 clones, approximately 89% of them seen only once. V was pared by 3 bases and J by 0 bases, with 9 bases between. CDR1 SGHDN and CDR2 FVKESK come from the germline V gene. The CDR3 is made up of 14 amino acids. The rearrangement joins TRBV14 to TRBJ2-7, with D tentatively TRBD1 (5 bases). Source material: peripheral blood. This clonotype originated in a human donor in a cohort sampled during active COVID-19. The CDR3 loop reads CASSQIDSSYEQYF. CDR3 DNA: TGTGCCAGCAGCCAGATAGACAGCTCCTACGAGCAGTACTTC. Full variable domain (outside the CDR3, taken from reference TRBV14 and TRBJ2-7): EAGVTQFPSHSVIEKGQTVTLRCDPISGHDNLYWYRRVMGKEIKFLLHFVKESKQDESGMPNNRFLAERTGGTYSTLKVQPAELEDSGVYFCASSQIDSSYEQYFGPGTRLTVT.